The 26 T cell receptor beta chains below were found in one sample sequenced in a study of blood T cells in healthy people across ages. A J-beta primer mix and a sample-barcoded 5' primer were used in a second PCR of roughly 6 to 12 cycles. TCRdb reprocessed the 5' RACE reads via MiXCR and lists one record per CDR3 protein. The data hold just under 900,000 distinct CDR3 sequences, with about 28% observed a single time. The sequencing input was blood. The receptors shown here come from a woman older than 75 in good health.

This clonotype appeared many times. The chain is built from TRBV5-1 and TRBJ1-1, with D perhaps TRBD1 (6 bases). The CDR3 has 14 amino acids. Trimming removed 7 bases from V and 1 base from J, with 14 bases in between. CDR1 SGHRS and CDR2 YFSETQ come from the germline V gene. The CDR3 DNA is TGCGCCAGCCAATTGACAGGACCGAACACTGAAGCTTTCTTT. Translated: CASQLTGPNTEAFF.

This chain links TRBV4-2 with TRBJ2-1, with D tentatively TRBD1 (6 bases). The ends were cut back, 0 bases at V and 2 bases at J, with 11 bases in the middle. Per the germline V gene, CDR1 is LGHNA and CDR2 is YNFKEQ. This CDR3 region has 16 residues. The CDR3 spells CASSQDRGTPYNEQFF. In DNA form, the CDR3 reads TGTGCCAGCAGCCAAGATCGAGGGACACCCTACAATGAGCAGTTCTTC.

This chain connects TRBV12-3 or TRBV12-4 to TRBJ2-5, with D tentatively TRBD1 (6 bases). The DNA matches TRBJ2-7 better at its end, which makes the J call doubtful. CDR3 length equals 12 residues. CDR3 in amino acids: CASSPGRGEQYF. CDR3 nucleotide sequence: TGTGCCAGCAGTCCAGGCAGGGGCGAGCAGTACTTC.

The rearrangement joins TRBV2 to TRBJ2-7; 9 bases match TRBD2. The CDR3 contains 15 residues. V lost 11 bases to trimming and J lost 3 bases; unmatched junction nucleotides: 14. Germline V CDR1 and CDR2: SNHLY, FYNNEI. As DNA, the CDR3 is TGTGCCTGCACTACGGAAGCGGGGGGAAACTACGAGCAGTACTTC. Translating it yields CACTTEAGGNYEQYF. The full variable domain, rest sourced from reference TRBV2 and TRBJ2-7, is EPEVTQTPSHQVTQMGQEVILRCVPISNHLYFYWYRQILGQKVEFLVSFYNNEISEKSEIFDDQFSVERPDGSNFTLKIRSTKLEDSAMYFCACTTEAGGNYEQYFGPGTRLTVT.

The V and J genes are TRBV6-2 or TRBV6-3 and TRBJ1-2; 8 nucleotides line up with TRBD1. Trimming removed 5 bases from V and 1 base from J; junction bases left unmatched: 6. CDR1 MNHEY and CDR2 SVGEGT come from the germline V gene. The length of the CDR3 is 15 residues. The CDR3: CASSAAGGNNYGYTF. CDR3 DNA sequence: TGTGCCAGCAGTGCCGCAGGGGGCAATAACTATGGCTACACCTTC.

To note about this clonotype: A much larger clone lies one base from this, so it may be a read error. The chain combines TRBV21-1 with TRBJ2-7; TRBD1 reflects the table's D call only, with no check against the DNA. TRBV21-1 corresponds to a pseudogene. This CDR3 region has 15 residues. The CDR3: CASGKVGQGYEWQYF. The CDR3 region has the DNA TGTGCCAGCGGCAAAGTGGGACAGGGCTACGAGTGGCAGTACTTC.

This sequence joins TRBV7-2 and TRBJ2-1; tentative D call: TRBD2 (5 bases). The assigned J gene may be wrong: the sequence end matches TRBJ2-7 better. The CDR3 runs 14 residues. Germline assignment: CDR1 SGHTA and CDR2 FQGNSA. The CDR3 DNA sequence: TGTGCCAGCAGCTGGAGGCTAGCCTACAATGAGCAGTACTTC. The encoded protein is CASSWRLAYNEQYF.

In DNA, the CDR3 is TGTGCCAGCAGCTTAACTATGGGGGGAAAAGGCGAGCAGTACTTC. This sequence encodes CASSLTMGGKGEQYF. The rearrangement joins TRBV9 to TRBJ2-7; maybe TRBD2 (6 bases). Trimming took off 4 bases at V and 6 bases at J, with 20 bases between the two ends. CDR1 is SGDLS, CDR2 YYNGEE, per germline. CDR3 length equals 15 residues.

This clonotype showed up just once. The junction differs from germline at one of its ends, possibly a read error. The rearrangement uses TRBV9 and TRBJ2-1; 13 positions agree with TRBD2. There are 18 residues in the CDR3. Germline CDR1 is SGDLS and CDR2 is YYNGEE. The chain's CDR3 is CASSVGLAGGYSYNGQFF. As DNA, the CDR3 is TGTGCCAGCAGCGTAGGACTAGCGGGAGGTTATTCCTACAATGGGCAGTTCTTC.

With regard to this clonotype: A much bigger clone sits one base away, suggesting this may be a read error. This chain joins TRBV7-8 and TRBJ2-6, with TRBD1 as a possible D gene (5 bases). Looked up from germline, CDR1 is SGHVS and CDR2 is FQNEAQ. V lost 5 bases to trimming and J lost 2 bases, with 10 bases between them. This CDR3 has 15 amino acids. The CDR3: CASSLGPPGANVLTF. The CDR3 coding sequence is TGTGCCAGCAGCCTGGGGCCTCCTGGGGCCAACGTCCTGACTTTC.

This clonotype showed up many times. The V gene is TRBV7-2, the J gene TRBJ2-5, with D perhaps matching TRBD1 or TRBD2 (5 bases each). V was shortened by 5 bases and J by 1 base, with 11 bases between the two germline ends. The CDR3 runs 14 residues. Germline V gene sequence: CDR1 SGHTA, CDR2 FQGNSA. In nucleotides, the CDR3 is TGTGCCAGCAGCAGGGGACCAGCCCAAGAGACCCAGTACTTC. This sequence encodes CASSRGPAQETQYF.

This chain connects TRBV2 to TRBJ1-5; 7 nucleotides line up with TRBD1. Trimming took 10 bases from V and 4 from J; bases not matched to a gene: 4. The CDR3 contains 12 residues. Germline loops: CDR1 SNHLY, CDR2 FYNNEI. The CDR3 reads CATRTGNQPQHF. The CDR3 nucleotides are TGTGCCACCAGGACAGGTAATCAGCCCCAGCATTTT.

There are many counts of this clonotype. The chain links TRBV4-3 to TRBJ2-5, with TRBD1 matching over 11 bases. The length of the CDR3 is 17 residues. The trim removed 1 base at V and 1 base at J, leaving 5 bases unmatched. Germline V gene sequence: CDR1 LGHNA, CDR2 YSLEER. In nucleotides, the CDR3 is TGCGCCAGCAGCCAAGCTGGGACAGGGGGATTCCAAGAGACCCAGTACTTC. Translated, it gives CASSQAGTGGFQETQYF.

This clonotype was counted many times. The chain couples TRBV6-2 or TRBV6-3 to TRBJ2-4, with D tentatively TRBD1 or TRBD2 (5 bases each). The V end lost 5 bases, the J end lost 10 bases, and 15 bases lay between the germline ends. The germline V gene has CDR1 MNHEY and CDR2 SVGEGT. The CDR3 loop spans 13 amino acids. The CDR3 nucleotides read TGTGCCAGCAGTGACCCGGGACCGAGTATTCAGTACTTC. Its translation is CASSDPGPSIQYF.

This clonotype has ten or more counts. The chain joins TRBV6-2 or TRBV6-3 to TRBJ2-3; 8 bases agree with TRBD2. The CDR3 contains 15 residues. Unmatched junction bases numbered 15, after V lost 10 bases and J lost 6 bases. CDR1 and CDR2 (germline): MNHEY, SVGEGT. In DNA, the CDR3 is TGTGCCACCAGAGACGGGGGGGCAGCCTATGATACGCAGTATTTT. Residues: CATRDGGAAYDTQYF.

The chain combines TRBV14 with TRBJ2-5, with D perhaps TRBD1 (6 bases). Germline V CDR1 and CDR2: SGHDN, FVKESK. V lost 7 bases to trimming and J lost 1 base, with 16 bases between them. The CDR3 loop spans 15 amino acids. The CDR3, as DNA: TGTGCCAGCACTCCGGGCAGGGGAGTCCAAGAGACCCAGTACTTC. This sequence encodes CASTPGRGVQETQYF.

This clonotype was seen a handful of times. This may come from a read error, since a much larger clone is one base off. This chain uses TRBV12-3 or TRBV12-4 with TRBJ2-7; D perhaps matches TRBD2 (5 bases). V was shortened by 3 bases and J by 3 bases, with 12 bases between the two germline ends. This CDR3 has 14 residues. In nucleotides, the CDR3 is TGTGCCAGCAGTTTGGTGACGGGGAACTACGAGCAGTACTTC. It yields the protein CASSLVTGNYEQYF.

This clonotype was found many times. The gene calls are TRBV6-5 and TRBJ1-5, with 9 bases matching TRBD1. Germline loops: CDR1 MNHEY, CDR2 SVGAGI. Trimming cost V 6 bases and J 3 bases; bases outside gene matches: 6. The CDR3 spans 15 residues. The CDR3 protein is CASRPQGANNQPQHF. CDR3 nucleotides: TGTGCCAGCAGGCCACAGGGGGCTAACAATCAGCCCCAGCATTTT.

This clonotype was detected only a few times. DNA for the CDR3: TGTGCCAGCAGCCTAACAGGGGCCTGCACAGATACGCAGTATTTT. Translating it yields CASSLTGACTDTQYF. The V and J genes are TRBV21-1 and TRBJ2-3; the table's TRBD1 call for D was not verified on the DNA. TRBV21-1 is designated a pseudogene. The CDR3 runs 15 residues.

On this clonotype itself: This may come from a read error, since a much larger clone is one base off. The chain has TRBV7-2 and TRBJ1-2; TRBD1 might be the D (5 bases). The ends were cut back, 1 base at V and 8 bases at J, with 14 bases in the middle. The CDR3 totals 14 residues. Germline loops: CDR1 SGHTA, CDR2 FQGNSA. The CDR3 loop reads CASSLGLLRDGYTF. In DNA, the CDR3 is TGTGCCAGCAGCTTAGGTCTTCTTAGGGACGGCTACACCTTC.

This rearrangement joins TRBV12-3 or TRBV12-4 to TRBJ1-5; 9 positions agree with TRBD1. There are 15 residues in the CDR3. The junction had 7 bases not matched to a gene; V was cut back by 6 bases and J by 4 bases. CDR3 region: CASRSTGTGNQPQHF. The CDR3 bases are TGTGCCAGCAGGTCTACCGGGACAGGGAATCAGCCCCAGCATTTT.

This clonotype has ten or more counts. The V call is TRBV7-8, the J call TRBJ2-1; D not certain. Trimming pared 2 bases from V and 5 bases from J, leaving 16 bases between. Germline loops: CDR1 SGHVS, CDR2 FQNEAQ. The CDR3 is 16 amino acids. The CDR3 coding sequence is TGTGCCAGCAGCTTATTGGCGAGTCGAAAGGACAATGAGCAGTTCTTC. Translating it yields CASSLLASRKDNEQFF.

In the case of this clonotype: A much larger clone differs by one base, so this may be a read error. The J gene is TRBJ2-3, the V gene TRBV7-2, with D perhaps matching TRBD1 (6 bases). The CDR3 loop spans 14 amino acids. CDR1 and CDR2 (germline): SGHTA, FQGNSA. CDR3 nucleotides: TGTGCCAGCAGCTTAGGAGGGTGGACAGATACGCGGTATTTT. As protein: CASSLGGWTDTRYF.

This clonotype was seen more than once but under ten times. The V gene is TRBV4-2, the J gene TRBJ2-1; 9 bases line up with TRBD1. The V gene end was trimmed by 1 base and the J gene end by 7 bases; junction bases not matched to a gene: 5. Looked up from germline, CDR1 is LGHNA and CDR2 is YNFKEQ. The CDR3 has 15 amino acids. The CDR3 DNA reads as TGTGCCAGCAGCCAAGGGAGACAGGGGGTAAATGAGCAGTTCTTC. As protein: CASSQGRQGVNEQFF.

The chain joins TRBV28 to TRBJ2-5; 9 bases agree with TRBD1. The J call is doubtful: the DNA matches TRBJ2-7 better. From germline, CDR1 is MDHEN and CDR2 SYDVKM. The CDR3 spans 16 residues. In DNA, the CDR3 is TGTGCCAGCACCTCCCAGACGGGACAGGGAGTTTACGAGCAGTACTTC. As protein: CASTSQTGQGVYEQYF.

This clonotype turned up a few times. A much larger clone differs from this one at a single base, so this may be a read error. V usage is TRBV7-2 and J usage is TRBJ1-1; 7 bases fit TRBD1. The CDR3 runs to 15 residues. Trimming at V came to 5 bases and at J to 11 bases, leaving 17 bases not matched to a gene. Germline lookup yields CDR1 SGHTA and CDR2 FQGNSA. DNA of the CDR3: TGTGCCAGCAGCCCTGAACAGGGGCTGGGCGGTGGCGCTTTCTTT. Amino acid sequence: CASSPEQGLGGGAFF.